Each of the 27 T cell receptor beta chains below was sequenced from the same sample in a study of cytomegalovirus exposure and HLA in healthy donors. PCR was performed using 60 Vbeta and 13 Jbeta primers. Clones were read by immunoSEQ multiplex PCR, and TCRdb kept only the in-frame ones, dropping some. Found here are more than 95,000 clones, less than 85% of them singletons; the top ten hold about 16%. The sequenced material came from PBMCs. These receptors all stem from a man aged 45-60 years in good health and CMV-seropositive.

The chain employs TRBV5-1 and TRBJ2-7; 8 nucleotides align to TRBD2. The CDR3 has 14 residues. V lost 4 bases, J lost 4 bases, and 7 bases stayed unmatched. Looked up from germline, CDR1 is SGHRS and CDR2 is YFSETQ. In DNA form, the CDR3 reads TGCGCCAGCAGCCCAGCTACTAGCGGTTACGAGCAGTACTTC. This gives the protein CASSPATSGYEQYF.

The V and J genes are TRBV6-6 and TRBJ2-7, with D uncertain. The CDR3 sequence is 14 residues long. V gave up 3 bases and J gave up 5 bases, with 14 bases separating them. Per the germline V gene, CDR1 is MNHNY and CDR2 is SVGAGI (reference sequence). As DNA, the CDR3 is TGTGCCAGCAGTTATAATCCAGGAAAGAACGAGCAGTACTTC. It encodes CASSYNPGKNEQYF.

The CDR3 spells CASTGQGARLRGYTF. CDR3 DNA sequence: TGTGCCAGCACCGGACAGGGGGCGAGACTCAGGGGCTACACCTTC. The genes are TRBV21-1 and TRBJ1-2; the table assigns TRBD1, which was not confirmed against the DNA. TRBV21-1 is assigned pseudogene status. The CDR3 consists of 15 residues.

This clone was counted between two and nine times. The chain recombines TRBV5-1 with TRBJ2-3; D possibly corresponds to TRBD2 (5 bases). V was shortened by 5 bases and J by 4 bases, with 14 bases between the two germline ends. The germline V gene has CDR1 SGHRS and CDR2 YFSETQ. There are 14 residues in the CDR3. This chain's CDR3 is CASSRADSSDTQYF. The CDR3 region has the DNA TGCGCCAGCAGTAGAGCGGATTCATCAGATACGCAGTATTTT.

The V gene is TRBV6-4, the J gene TRBJ1-6; 9 bases fit TRBD1. Germline lookup yields CDR1 MRHNA and CDR2 SNTAGT. The CDR3 loop spans 14 amino acids. V shed 7 bases, J shed 5 bases, and the junction held 3 bases outside the gene matches. The CDR3 sequence is CASKGQGDNSPLHF. The CDR3 nucleotides are TGTGCCAGCAAGGGACAGGGTGATAATTCACCCCTCCACTTT.

The genes are TRBV7-9 and TRBJ2-1; 12 positions agree with TRBD2. Germline V gives CDR1 SEHNR, CDR2 FQNEAQ (reference sequence). This CDR3 contains 15 residues. Germline trimming cut 7 bases from V and 7 bases from J; bases unmatched to any gene: 8. CDR3 bases: TGTGCCAGCATCCAGACTAGCGGGGGCTTGAATGAGCAGTTCTTC. Translated: CASIQTSGGLNEQFF. The full variable domain, completed using reference TRBV7-9 and TRBJ2-1, is DTGVSQNPRHKITKRGQNVTFRCDPISEHNRLYWYRQTLGQGPEFLTYFQNEAQLEKSRLLSDRFSAERPKGSFSTLEIQRTEQGDSAMYLCASIQTSGGLNEQFFGPGTRLTVL.

This clone was recorded only once. J is TRBJ2-1 and V is TRBV18, with D maybe TRBD2 (6 bases). Trimming cost V 4 bases and J 7 bases, with 17 bases left between them. The CDR3 is 15 amino acids. Looked up from germline, CDR1 is KGHSH and CDR2 is LQKENI. CDR3 loop: CASSLGSGPGNEQFF. CDR3 sequence (DNA): TGTGCCAGCTCACTAGGTAGCGGTCCCGGGAATGAGCAGTTCTTC. The full variable domain, in which reference TRBV18 and TRBJ2-1 provide the parts outside the CDR3, is NAGVMQNPRHLVRRRGQEARLRCSPMKGHSHVYWYRQLPEEGLKFMVYLQKENIIDESGMPKERFSAEFPKEGPSILRIQQVVRGDSAAYFCASSLGSGPGNEQFFGPGTRLTVL.

This sequence joins TRBV27 and TRBJ2-7; a possible D gene is TRBD1 (6 bases). From germline, CDR1 is MNHEY and CDR2 SMNVEV (reference sequence). The germline V and J ends were trimmed by 5 bases and 5 bases, with 10 bases remaining between them. The CDR3 contains 12 residues. This chain's CDR3 is CASSKGGNEQYF. The CDR3 region has the DNA TGTGCCAGCAGTAAAGGGGGTAACGAGCAGTACTTC.

The chain links TRBV2 to TRBJ1-5; a possible D gene is TRBD1 (6 bases). V was pared by 4 bases and J by 2 bases, with 12 bases between. This CDR3 has 15 residues. The germline V gene encodes CDR1 SNHLY and CDR2 FYNNEI. DNA of the CDR3: TGTGCCAGCAGTGGGGCAGGGGTGGGCAATCAGCCCCAGCATTTT. Its protein product is CASSGAGVGNQPQHF.

The chain carries TRBV27 and TRBJ1-5; D remains ambiguous. V dropped 8 bases and J dropped 6 bases, with 14 bases sitting between them. The CDR3 contains 13 residues. Germline-derived CDR1 and CDR2 are MNHEY and SMNVEV (reference sequence). Written as DNA, the CDR3 is TGTGCCAGCCAGGCTGCTGGTGGTCAGCCCCAGCATTTT. It codes for CASQAAGGQPQHF.

The chain is built from TRBV28 and TRBJ2-1; 8 positions match TRBD2. V lost 3 bases, J lost 7 bases, and 8 bases stayed unmatched. Germline CDR1 and CDR2: MDHEN and SYDVKM. The CDR3 extends over 15 amino acids. This chain's CDR3 is CASSFWRGDRNEQFF. CDR3 DNA: TGTGCCAGCAGTTTCTGGCGGGGGGATAGGAATGAGCAGTTCTTC.

The chain recombines TRBV11-2 with TRBJ2-3, with D possibly TRBD2 on 6 matching bases. Germline V gene lookup returns CDR1 SGHAT and CDR2 FQNNGV. The CDR3 totals 12 residues. With 1 base removed from V and 9 bases from J, the gap between germline ends came to 8 bases. CDR3 amino acids: CASSLGLVTQYF. Written as DNA, the CDR3 is TGTGCCAGCAGCTTAGGACTAGTCACGCAGTATTTT.

The chain has TRBV6-1 and TRBJ1-5; tentatively, D is TRBD1 (5 bases). The CDR3 covers 15 residues. Germline CDR1 and CDR2: MNHNS and SASEGT. Trimming cost V 5 bases and J 3 bases, with 14 bases left between them. This CDR3 is CASSLTATVNQPQHF. The CDR3 region has the DNA TGTGCCAGCAGTTTGACAGCTACGGTCAATCAGCCCCAGCATTTT.

The table lists this clone with a few counts. J is TRBJ2-1 and V is TRBV5-1; 10 nucleotides match TRBD1. CDR1 SGHRS and CDR2 YFSETQ come from the germline V gene. J was trimmed by 3 bases and V by 4 bases; bases with no gene match: 7. CDR3 size: 16 residues. CDR3 sequence (DNA): TGCGCCAGCAGCGGAGGACAGGGGGTGCTCTACAATGAGCAGTTCTTC. Translating gives CASSGGQGVLYNEQFF.

The CDR3 loop is CASSIGGGPGTQYF. In nucleotides, the CDR3 is TGTGCCAGTAGTATTGGGGGAGGGCCTGGGACCCAGTACTTC. This rearrangement joins TRBV19 to TRBJ2-5, with 7 bases identical to TRBD2. After removal of 3 bases from V and 7 bases from J, the junction contained 8 bases not matched to a gene. Germline V lookup: CDR1 LNHDA, CDR2 SQIVND (reference sequence). The CDR3 runs to 14 residues.

The chain joins TRBV6-5 to TRBJ2-4; 8 nucleotides agree with TRBD1. The CDR3 length is 14 residues. Germline CDR1 and CDR2: MNHEY and SVGAGI. Germline trimming cut 2 bases from V and 7 bases from J; bases unmatched to any gene: 4. CDR3 residues: CASSYRGQGNIQYF. CDR3 bases: TGTGCCAGCAGTTACCGTGGACAGGGTAACATTCAGTACTTC.

CDR3 DNA: TGCGCCAGCAGTACAGGGGAGCGGACCTACAATGAGCAGTTCTTC. Its translation: CASSTGERTYNEQFF. This sequence joins TRBV5-1 and TRBJ2-1; the match to TRBD1 covers 7 bases. The CDR3 is 15 residues long. The V gene's germline CDR1 is SGHRS and CDR2 YFSETQ. V was pared by 5 bases and J by 2 bases, with 7 bases of the junction left unmatched.

This chain uses TRBV18 with TRBJ1-1; 7 nucleotides line up with TRBD1. The germline CDR1 and CDR2 sequences are KGHSH and LQKENI. The CDR3 contains 15 residues. V trimming: 5 bases; J trimming: 6 bases; junction bases outside the gene matches: 12. CDR3: CASSLSGTVWAEAFF. CDR3 nucleotide sequence: TGTGCCAGCTCATTATCCGGGACAGTTTGGGCTGAAGCTTTCTTT.

V usage is TRBV7-2 and J usage is TRBJ2-7; 7 nucleotides agree with TRBD2. The trim removed 5 bases at V and 0 bases at J, leaving 16 bases unmatched. The CDR3 covers 18 residues. Germline CDR1 reads SGHTA; CDR2 reads FQGNSA. The CDR3 DNA follows: TGTGCCAGCAGCCTCCCACCGATGGGGGGGGGAAACTCCTACGAGCAGTACTTC. Translating gives CASSLPPMGGGNSYEQYF.

The V gene is TRBV9, the J gene TRBJ2-2; weak D call: TRBD1 (5 bases). Deletions cut 8 bases from V and 4 bases from J, with 15 bases between. The CDR3 spans 14 residues. Germline assignment: CDR1 SGDLS and CDR2 YYNGEE. The CDR3, as DNA: TGTGCCAGACGACAGCACTCGAGCACCGGGGAGCTGTTTTTT. Encoded protein: CARRQHSSTGELFF.

This sequence joins TRBV27 and TRBJ2-1; 7 nucleotides line up with TRBD1. The CDR3 extends over 17 amino acids. J lost 5 bases, V lost 1 base, and 11 bases had no gene match. From germline, CDR1 is MNHEY and CDR2 SMNVEV (reference sequence). CDR3 residues: CASSLWATGQLNNEQFF. CDR3 DNA sequence: TGTGCCAGCAGTTTATGGGCAACGGGACAGCTCAACAATGAGCAGTTCTTC.

This clone came up once. V gene TRBV7-9 combines with J gene TRBJ1-5, with TRBD1 matching 12 bases. This CDR3 has 14 amino acids. V was pared by 5 bases and J by 6 bases, with 2 bases of the junction left unmatched. Germline CDR1 is SEHNR and CDR2 is FQNEAQ (reference sequence). This CDR3 is CASSPGQGAQPQHF. CDR3 bases: TGTGCCAGCAGCCCGGGACAGGGGGCTCAGCCCCAGCATTTT.

This chain links TRBV19 with TRBJ2-5; TRBD2 aligns across 7 bases. The DNA end lines up better with TRBJ2-7; the J call may be wrong. CDR3 length equals 15 residues. Per the germline V gene, CDR1 is LNHDA and CDR2 is SQIVND (reference sequence). Here the CDR3 DNA reads TGTGCCAGTGGAGCTATGGGGAGGGGAAAGTACGAGCAGTACTTC. This gives the protein CASGAMGRGKYEQYF.

The V and J genes are TRBV5-1 and TRBJ2-5, with 7 positions matching TRBD1. There are 14 residues in the CDR3. CDR1 SGHRS and CDR2 YFSETQ come from the germline V gene. V lost 4 bases, J lost 11 bases, and 14 bases stayed unmatched. The CDR3 spells CASSLGGAYEEQYF. CDR3 nucleotide sequence: TGCGCCAGCAGCCTAGGGGGCGCCTATGAGGAGCAGTACTTC.

The CDR3 sequence: CASIGVLYNEQFF. CDR3 sequence (DNA): TGTGCCAGCATCGGTGTGCTCTACAATGAGCAGTTCTTC. The V call is TRBV6-5, the J call TRBJ2-1, with unresolved D. Trimming removed 7 bases from V and 3 bases from J, with 10 bases in between. The CDR3 totals 13 residues. CDR1 MNHEY and CDR2 SVGAGI come from the germline V gene.

Comments on this clone: The same CDR3 is also encoded by other DNA sequences in this sample. This chain connects TRBV10-3 to TRBJ2-7; 12 nucleotides align to TRBD2. The germline CDR1 and CDR2 sequences are ENHRY and SYGVKD. The CDR3 is made up of 16 amino acids. Unmatched junction bases numbered 4, after V lost 2 bases and J lost 2 bases. CDR3 in DNA: TGTGCCATCAGTGAGCGTCTAGCGGGAGGGGCCTACGAGCAGTACTTC. As protein: CAISERLAGGAYEQYF.

The sample holds a few counts of this clone. The J gene is TRBJ2-5, the V gene TRBV9, with D perhaps TRBD2 (5 bases). CDR3 length: 14 amino acids. Germline V gene lookup returns CDR1 SGDLS and CDR2 YYNGEE. Trimming took off 0 bases at V and 7 bases at J, with 13 bases between the two ends. The DNA for the CDR3 is TGTGCCAGCAGCGTAGGAAGCATCGGAGGGACCCAGTACTTC. It codes for CASSVGSIGGTQYF. Filled out from reference TRBV9 and TRBJ2-5, the complete variable domain reads DSGVTQTPKHLITATGQRVTLRCSPRSGDLSVYWYQQSLDQGLQFLIQYYNGEERAKGNILERFSAQQFPDLHSELNLSSLELGDSALYFCASSVGSIGGTQYFGPGTRLLVL.